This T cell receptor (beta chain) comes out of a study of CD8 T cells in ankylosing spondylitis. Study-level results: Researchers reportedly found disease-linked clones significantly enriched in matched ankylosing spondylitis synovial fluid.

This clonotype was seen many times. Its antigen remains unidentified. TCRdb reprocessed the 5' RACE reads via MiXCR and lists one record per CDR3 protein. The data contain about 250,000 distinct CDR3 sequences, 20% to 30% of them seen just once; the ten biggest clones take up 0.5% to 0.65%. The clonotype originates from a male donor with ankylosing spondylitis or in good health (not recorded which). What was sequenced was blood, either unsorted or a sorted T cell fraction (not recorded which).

The CDR3 here is CSARDHGDTEAFF. The CDR3 nucleotides are TGCAGTGCTAGAGATCATGGGGACACTGAAGCTTTCTTT. The V call is TRBV20-1, the J call TRBJ1-1; D is uncertain. This CDR3 contains 13 residues. V lost 0 bases to trimming and J lost 3 bases, with 8 bases between them. The germline V gene encodes CDR1 DFQATT and CDR2 SNEGSKA (reference sequence).